These 6 T cell receptor beta chains share one sample of origin, sequenced in a study of shared clonotypes between healthy human individuals. The table came from immunoSEQ multiplex PCR; TCRdb's copy has only in-frame clones and leaves some out. The data show 1.4 million or so clones, with 98% to 99% seen just once and around 0.38% held by the top ten. Input material: naive CD4+ T cells sorted from blood. As to subset: CD45RA+ positively selected. These receptors all stem from a man aged 25 to 40 in good health.

The chain joins TRBV9 to TRBJ1-1; D is unclear. Trimming took 2 bases from V and 0 from J, leaving 11 bases between them. Looked up from germline, CDR1 is SGDLS and CDR2 is YYNGEE. This CDR3 region has 15 residues. In nucleotides, the CDR3 is TGTGCCAGCAGCGTTAGCACTACGATGAACACTGAAGCTTTCTTT. Translating gives CASSVSTTMNTEAFF.

This clone was found once. Other DNA sequences in the sample encode the same CDR3. The chain joins TRBV28 to TRBJ1-1; a possible D gene is TRBD1 (6 bases). The CDR3 is 13 amino acids. Germline V gene lookup returns CDR1 MDHEN and CDR2 SYDVKM. The V gene lost 2 bases and the J gene lost 3 bases, with 7 bases spanning the gap. The CDR3 here is CASSLGGHTEAFF. CDR3 bases: TGTGCCAGCAGTTTAGGGGGGCACACTGAAGCTTTCTTT. Combining the CDR3 with reference TRBV28 and TRBJ1-1 gives the whole variable domain DVKVTQSSRYLVKRTGEKVFLECVQDMDHENMFWYRQDPGLGLRLIYFSYDVKMKEKGDIPEGYSVSREKKERFSLILESASTNQTSMYLCASSLGGHTEAFFGQGTRLTVV.

The V gene is TRBV6-6, the J gene TRBJ1-3; D perhaps matches TRBD1 (5 bases). The CDR3 covers 15 residues. In germline, CDR1 is MNHNY, CDR2 SVGAGI (reference sequence). V gave up 5 bases and J gave up 0 bases, with 11 bases separating them. The CDR3 loop is CASSTQGYSGNTIYF. Here the CDR3 DNA reads TGTGCCAGCAGTACCCAGGGCTACTCTGGAAACACCATATATTTT.

The chain uses TRBV6-6 and TRBJ2-7, with 9 positions matching TRBD2. The germline gives CDR1 MNHNY, CDR2 SVGAGI (reference sequence). The CDR3 extends over 16 amino acids. V dropped 6 bases and J dropped 2; count of bases not matched to a gene: 11. In nucleotides, the CDR3 is TGTGCCAGCAGCCCAAGAGCTAGCGGGAATACCTACGAGCAGTACTTC. Its protein is CASSPRASGNTYEQYF.

CDR3 nucleotides: TGTGCCAGCAGCTTAGGGGGGAGGGCTGCCACCGGGGAGCTGTTTTTT. Encoded protein: CASSLGGRAATGELFF. This chain connects TRBV7-6 to TRBJ2-2, with 7 nucleotides matching TRBD2. CDR1 and CDR2 from the germline V gene are SGHVS and FNYEAQ. The CDR3 has 16 amino acids. With V trimmed by 1 base and J by 4 bases, 6 bases remained unmatched.

The V call is TRBV14, the J call TRBJ2-6; D is unclear. The germline V and J ends were trimmed by 6 bases and 0 bases, with 3 bases remaining between them. Germline V CDR1 and CDR2: SGHDN, FVKESK. The CDR3 length is 13 residues. The CDR3, as DNA: TGTGCCAGCAGGGTCTCTGGGGCCAACGTCCTGACTTTC. This codes for CASRVSGANVLTF.